What follows is one T cell receptor beta chain and its context. This sample is part of a study of blood T cell repertoires in COVID-19. Study overall: The samples span acute and convalescent COVID-19 from the United States, Italy and Spain. T cells, B-cell-depleted T cells, or PBMCs provided the cDNA or gDNA that served as material.

The length of the CDR3 is 18 residues. The junction had 12 bases not matched to a gene; V was cut back by 0 bases and J by 5 bases. Germline CDR1 is SGDLS and CDR2 is YYNGEE. Profiled with immunoSEQ multiplex PCR; TCRdb holds only in-frame clones, not every one. The sample has 55,000 to 80,000 clones; around 80% are singletons. V is TRBV9 and J is TRBJ2-2, with 8 bases that match TRBD2. This clonotype was sampled from a man in his forties or fifties with active COVID-19. The material sequenced was peripheral blood. The CDR3 loop reads CASSVEIGAGESTGELFF. CDR3 coding DNA: TGTGCCAGCAGCGTAGAAATAGGAGCGGGAGAGTCGACCGGGGAGCTGTTTTTT.